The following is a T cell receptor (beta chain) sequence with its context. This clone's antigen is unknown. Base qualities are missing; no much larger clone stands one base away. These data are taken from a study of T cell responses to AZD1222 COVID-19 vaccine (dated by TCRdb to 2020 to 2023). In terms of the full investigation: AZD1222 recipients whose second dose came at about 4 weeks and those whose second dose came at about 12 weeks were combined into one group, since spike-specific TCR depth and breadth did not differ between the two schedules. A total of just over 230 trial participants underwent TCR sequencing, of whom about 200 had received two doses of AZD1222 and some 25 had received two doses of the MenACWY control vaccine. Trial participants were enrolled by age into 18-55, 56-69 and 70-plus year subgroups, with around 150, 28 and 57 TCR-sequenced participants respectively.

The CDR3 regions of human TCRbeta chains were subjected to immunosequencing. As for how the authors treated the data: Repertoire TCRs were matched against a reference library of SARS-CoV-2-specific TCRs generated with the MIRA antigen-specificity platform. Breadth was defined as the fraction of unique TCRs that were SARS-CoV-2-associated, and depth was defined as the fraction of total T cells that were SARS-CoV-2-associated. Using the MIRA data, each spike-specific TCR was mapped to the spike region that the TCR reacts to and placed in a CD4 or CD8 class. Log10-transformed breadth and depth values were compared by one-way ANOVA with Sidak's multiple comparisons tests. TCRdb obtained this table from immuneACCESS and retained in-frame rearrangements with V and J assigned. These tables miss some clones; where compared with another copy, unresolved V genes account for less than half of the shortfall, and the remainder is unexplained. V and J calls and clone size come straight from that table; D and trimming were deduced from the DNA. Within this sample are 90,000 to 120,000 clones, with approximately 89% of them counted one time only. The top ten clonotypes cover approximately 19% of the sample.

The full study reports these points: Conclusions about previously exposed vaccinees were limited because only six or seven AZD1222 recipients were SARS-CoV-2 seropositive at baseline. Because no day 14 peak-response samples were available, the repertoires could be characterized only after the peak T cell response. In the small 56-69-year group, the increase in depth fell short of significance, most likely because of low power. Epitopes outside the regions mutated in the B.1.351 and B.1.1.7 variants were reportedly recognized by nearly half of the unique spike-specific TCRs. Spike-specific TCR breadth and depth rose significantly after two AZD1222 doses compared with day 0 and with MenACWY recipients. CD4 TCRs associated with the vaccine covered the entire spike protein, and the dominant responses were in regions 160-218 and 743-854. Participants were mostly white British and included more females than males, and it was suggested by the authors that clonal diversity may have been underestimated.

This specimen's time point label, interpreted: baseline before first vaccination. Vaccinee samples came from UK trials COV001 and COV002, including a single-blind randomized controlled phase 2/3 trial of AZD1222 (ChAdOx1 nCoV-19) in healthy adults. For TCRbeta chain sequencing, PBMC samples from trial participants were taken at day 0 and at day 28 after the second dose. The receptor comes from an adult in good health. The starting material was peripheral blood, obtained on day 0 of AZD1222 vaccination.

The CDR3 is CASSHPGRDETEAFF. The DNA reads as follows: TGTGCCAGTAGTCACCCGGGACGGGATGAGACTGAAGCTTTCTTT. This sequence uses TRBV19 and TRBJ1-1; the D gene is perhaps TRBD1, on 5 matching bases. Deletion took 5 bases off V and 5 bases off J, with a span of 18 bases between the germline ends. The CDR3 contains 15 residues, cysteine and phenylalanine counted. The retained sequence is limited to the CDR3, 45 bases, with the frame set at the first base. In the germline V gene (reference sequence), CDR1 corresponds to LNHDA and CDR2 to SQIVND.